The source of this T cell receptor (beta chain) is a study of T cell repertoires in cytomegalovirus infection. Study-level information: Newly reported HLA-C-restricted and thoroughly characterized HLA-B-restricted CMV epitopes were employed.

TCRdb recomputed calls from the reads with MiXCR, one row per CDR3 protein. The sample records about 310,000 distinct CDR3 sequences, around 25% being singletons. J gave up 4 bases and V 6 bases, and 6 bases lay outside the gene matches. The CDR3 sequence is 15 residues long. This clonotype was observed at least ten times. What it binds is unknown. Whole-study results and caveats: Carriers of CMV plus the relevant HLA were identified by cumulative public TCR beta family frequency. Within the response measured ex vivo, HLA-C-restricted CMV-specific TCR beta clonotypes were dominant.

The TCR was taken from a human donor in good health (CMV status not recorded). Some clones in this sample may be carry-over from other donors' samples. Sequences were derived from cultured PBMCs, sampled from culture after CMV antigen stimulation. The genes are TRBV12-3 or TRBV12-4 and TRBJ2-5, with 12 bases that match TRBD1. CDR3 sequence reads: CASSPGTGGRETQYF. As DNA, the CDR3 is TGTGCCAGCAGCCCTGGGACAGGGGGCAGAGAGACCCAGTACTTC.